Listed below are T cell receptor beta chains from one sample, sequenced in a study of blood T cell repertoires in COVID-19. Repertoires were generated with immunoSEQ multiplex PCR, while TCRdb's copy carries only in-frame clones and drops some. The sample lists more than 30,000 clones; around 87% were seen once. The sample consisted of peripheral blood. The origin of the receptors is a man aged 55-75 years with active COVID-19. CDR3s include the opening cysteine and the closing phenylalanine or tryptophan. D genes are given only for firm matches. Some rows mark clone size as missing; the rest say once, few, many or name a class of expanded clone.

DNA: TGCAGCGCCCGCAGGCCCTCGATCGAGACCCAGTACTTC; CDR3: CSARRPSIETQYF; V: TRBV29-1; size: once; J: TRBJ2-5; length: 13; D: .
DNA: TGTGCCAGCAGCCAGTCACCGGGACTAGCGGGATCTCAAGAGACCCAGTACTTC; CDR3: CASSQSPGLAGSQETQYF; V: TRBV4-2; size: .; J: TRBJ2-5; length: 18; D: TRBD2
DNA: TGTGCCAGCAACCGGGACAGAAACACCGGGGAGCTGTTTTTT; CDR3: CASNRDRNTGELFF; V: TRBV14; size: .; J: TRBJ2-2; length: 14; D: TRBD1
DNA: TGTGCCAGCAGCTTGGGGGGGGAGAAGCCCAACGAGCAGTACTTC; CDR3: CASSLGGEKPNEQYF; V: TRBV5-6; size: .; J: TRBJ2-7; length: 15; D: .
DNA: TGTGCCAGCGCGGGACTAGCCTCCAATGAGCAGTTCTTC; CDR3: CASAGLASNEQFF; V: TRBV7-7; size: .; J: TRBJ2-1; length: 13; D: TRBD2
DNA: TGTGCCAGCAGCCTTGGGACTTTCAATGAGCAGTTCTTC; CDR3: CASSLGTFNEQFF; V: TRBV3-1/TRBV3-2; size: .; J: TRBJ2-1; length: 13; D: .
DNA: TGCGCCAGCTCTAGCGGTGGCACAGATACGCAGTATTTT; CDR3: CASSSGGTDTQYF; V: TRBV5-1; size: .; J: TRBJ2-3; length: 13; D: TRBD2
DNA: TGTGCCAGCAGCCCGAGGAGGGCCTCGAACACCGGGGAGCTGTTTTTT; CDR3: CASSPRRASNTGELFF; V: TRBV9; size: .; J: TRBJ2-2; length: 16; D: .
DNA: TGTGCCAGTAGTGACACTAGCGGGGGGGCCGAGACCCAGTACTTC; CDR3: CASSDTSGGAETQYF; V: TRBV19; size: once; J: TRBJ2-5; length: 15; D: TRBD2
DNA: TGTGCCACCAGCAGAGGGGAGTGGGCAGGGGGCAGGAGGAACATTCAGTACTTC; CDR3: CATSRGEWAGGRRNIQYF; V: TRBV15; size: .; J: TRBJ2-4; length: 18; D: TRBD1
DNA: TGTGCCAGCAGCTTGGGCCCTAGCGGGCGCACAGATACGCAGTATTTT; CDR3: CASSLGPSGRTDTQYF; V: TRBV5-5; size: .; J: TRBJ2-3; length: 16; D: TRBD2
DNA: TGTGCCAGCAGGAGTACAGGTAACACTGAAGCTTTCTTT; CDR3: CASRSTGNTEAFF; V: TRBV6-5; size: .; J: TRBJ1-1; length: 13; D: .
DNA: TGCAGCGTGGGAGAGGATGTGAGCGAGCAGTACTTC; CDR3: CSVGEDVSEQYF; V: TRBV29-1; size: .; J: TRBJ2-7; length: 12; D: .
DNA: TGCGCCAGCAGCCAAGAAAGCAGCGACTCTGGAAACACCATATATTTT; CDR3: CASSQESSDSGNTIYF; V: TRBV4-1; size: .; J: TRBJ1-3; length: 16; D: .
DNA: TGTGCCAGCAGGCGGACAGGGAGCAATCAGCCCCAGCATTTT; CDR3: CASRRTGSNQPQHF; V: TRBV27; size: .; J: TRBJ1-5; length: 14; D: TRBD1
DNA: TGTGCCAGCAGCTTGGAAGGGACAGGGTCCTACGAGCAGTACTTC; CDR3: CASSLEGTGSYEQYF; V: TRBV5-5; size: .; J: TRBJ2-7; length: 15; D: TRBD1
DNA: TGTGCCAGCAGCCCCCGGACTAGCGGGGGGGGGCAGTTCTTC; CDR3: CASSPRTSGGGQFF; V: TRBV9; size: .; J: TRBJ2-1; length: 14; D: TRBD2
DNA: TGCGCCAGCAGATTCAACACAGGGGGCGAATACGAGCAGTACTTC; CDR3: CASRFNTGGEYEQYF; V: TRBV5-1; size: .; J: TRBJ2-7; length: 15; D: TRBD1
DNA: TGTGCCAGCAGCCAGCGGGACTCCTACAATGAGCAGTTCTTC; CDR3: CASSQRDSYNEQFF; V: TRBV27; size: .; J: TRBJ2-1; length: 14; D: TRBD2
DNA: TGTGCCAGCAGCCCCGACAGGGGGTATGGCTACACCTTC; CDR3: CASSPDRGYGYTF; V: TRBV5-6; size: once; J: TRBJ1-2; length: 13; D: TRBD1
DNA: TGTGCCAGCAGCTTAAACTCTCATAATTCACCCCTCCACTTT; CDR3: CASSLNSHNSPLHF; V: TRBV7-3; size: few; J: TRBJ1-6; length: 14; D: .
DNA: TGTGCCAGCAGCCTGACTAGCGGGGGGCTACGCACCGGGGAGCTGTTTTTT; CDR3: CASSLTSGGLRTGELFF; V: TRBV5-5; size: few; J: TRBJ2-2; length: 17; D: TRBD2
DNA: TGTGCCAGCAGTTCGCCGGGAATCCACAATGAGCAGTTCTTC; CDR3: CASSSPGIHNEQFF; V: TRBV6-2/TRBV6-3; size: once; J: TRBJ2-1; length: 14; D: .
DNA: TGTGCCTGGAGTGCAGGCCTGTTTCAGCCCCAGCATTTT; CDR3: CAWSAGLFQPQHF; V: TRBV30; size: once; J: TRBJ1-5; length: 13; D: .
DNA: TGTGCCAGCAGCTGGACTAGCGGGGTCTACGAGCAGTACTTC; CDR3: CASSWTSGVYEQYF; V: TRBV5-6; size: .; J: TRBJ2-7; length: 14; D: TRBD2
DNA: TGTGCCAGTAGAGACACTACAGGGGGCGTTGGCTACACCTTC; CDR3: CASRDTTGGVGYTF; V: TRBV19; size: .; J: TRBJ1-2; length: 14; D: TRBD1
DNA: TGTGCCAGCAAGAGGGGACAGGACAGCTCCTACGAGCAGTACTTC; CDR3: CASKRGQDSSYEQYF; V: TRBV2; size: once; J: TRBJ2-7; length: 15; D: TRBD1
DNA: TGTGCCAGCAGCATTAGCGGGGGCTACGAGCAGTACTTC; CDR3: CASSISGGYEQYF; V: TRBV7-2; size: few; J: TRBJ2-7; length: 13; D: TRBD2
DNA: TGCAGCGTTGGGACAGGGGGCACTGAAGCTTTCTTT; CDR3: CSVGTGGTEAFF; V: TRBV29-1; size: .; J: TRBJ1-1; length: 12; D: TRBD1
DNA: TGCGCCAGCAGCTTGAATTCTCCGGACAGGGGTTACGAGCAGTACTTC; CDR3: CASSLNSPDRGYEQYF; V: TRBV5-1; size: .; J: TRBJ2-7; length: 16; D: TRBD1
DNA: TGCGCCAGCAGGCCTCAGGGCGGGAACACTGAAGCTTTCTTT; CDR3: CASRPQGGNTEAFF; V: TRBV5-1; size: .; J: TRBJ1-1; length: 14; D: .
DNA: TGTGCCAGTAGTATGGGGCCATACAATGAGCAGTTCTTC; CDR3: CASSMGPYNEQFF; V: TRBV19; size: .; J: TRBJ2-1; length: 13; D: .
DNA: TGTGCCAGTAGTATCTCCCTCGCCGGGGTCTATGGCTACACCTTC; CDR3: CASSISLAGVYGYTF; V: TRBV19; size: .; J: TRBJ1-2; length: 15; D: .
DNA: TGTGCCAGCAGCTTCGACGGAGATAACCGCTATGGCTACACCTTC; CDR3: CASSFDGDNRYGYTF; V: TRBV5-5; size: .; J: TRBJ1-2; length: 15; D: .
DNA: TGTGCCTGGATCCCCGCGGGACTAGCAGGAGATACGCAGTATTTT; CDR3: CAWIPAGLAGDTQYF; V: TRBV30; size: once; J: TRBJ2-3; length: 15; D: TRBD2
DNA: TGTGCCAGCAGTCCTGACACATACGAGCAGTACTTC; CDR3: CASSPDTYEQYF; V: TRBV12-3/TRBV12-4; size: .; J: TRBJ2-7; length: 12; D: .
DNA: TGCAGTGCTAGCAGGGGATATGAGCAGTTCTTC; CDR3: CSASRGYEQFF; V: TRBV20-1; size: .; J: TRBJ2-1; length: 11; D: .
DNA: TGTGCCAGCTCACAGCAGGGGGTAAACACTGAAGCTTTCTTT; CDR3: CASSQQGVNTEAFF; V: TRBV18; size: .; J: TRBJ1-1; length: 14; D: TRBD1
DNA: TGTGCCAGCAGCCCCGGACTAGGGGGGACCGGGGAGCTGTTTTTT; CDR3: CASSPGLGGTGELFF; V: TRBV9; size: .; J: TRBJ2-2; length: 15; D: .
DNA: TGTGCCAGCAGCCCGGGGGGGACTCGAGGTGAAAAACTGTTTTTT; CDR3: CASSPGGTRGEKLFF; V: TRBV3-1/TRBV3-2; size: .; J: TRBJ1-4; length: 15; D: .
DNA: TGTGCCAGCAGCTTGGGGACAGGGGGCCTTAATCAGCCCCAGCATTTT; CDR3: CASSLGTGGLNQPQHF; V: TRBV7-8; size: .; J: TRBJ1-5; length: 16; D: TRBD1
DNA: TGTGCCATCAAATCCGGGTCCGGGGTGGTAGATACGCAGTATTTT; CDR3: CAIKSGSGVVDTQYF; V: TRBV10-3; size: .; J: TRBJ2-3; length: 15; D: .
DNA: TGTGCCAGCAGCGGGGACAGCAATGAGCAGTTCTTC; CDR3: CASSGDSNEQFF; V: TRBV12-3/TRBV12-4; size: .; J: TRBJ2-1; length: 12; D: TRBD1
DNA: TGTGCCAGCAGCTTAATAGACAATCCCTCTTACGAGCAGTACTTC; CDR3: CASSLIDNPSYEQYF; V: TRBV7-8; size: .; J: TRBJ2-7; length: 15; D: .
DNA: TGCGCCAGCAGCTTCGACAAGGCCTCCTACGAGCAGTACTTC; CDR3: CASSFDKASYEQYF; V: TRBV5-1; size: .; J: TRBJ2-7; length: 14; D: .
DNA: TGTGCCAGCAGCTTGGGTAGCGGGTCCACAGATACGCAGTATTTT; CDR3: CASSLGSGSTDTQYF; V: TRBV7-2; size: .; J: TRBJ2-3; length: 15; D: TRBD2
DNA: TGTGCCACCAGCAGAGTACGCCGGACAGGGCAGGAGACCCAGTACTTC; CDR3: CATSRVRRTGQETQYF; V: TRBV15; size: .; J: TRBJ2-5; length: 16; D: TRBD1
DNA: TGCGCCAGCAGCCTAAGACAGGGGAGTGAAAAACTGTTTTTT; CDR3: CASSLRQGSEKLFF; V: TRBV4-1; size: .; J: TRBJ1-4; length: 14; D: TRBD1
DNA: TGTGCCAGCAGCCAGACTAGCGGGAGGGCTTACAATGAGCAGTTCTTC; CDR3: CASSQTSGRAYNEQFF; V: TRBV4-2; size: once; J: TRBJ2-1; length: 16; D: TRBD2
DNA: TGCGCCAGCAGCCACCCGACAGCAATATTAAACACCATATATTTT; CDR3: CASSHPTAILNTIYF; V: TRBV4-1; size: .; J: TRBJ1-3; length: 15; D: .
DNA: TGTGCCAGCAGCTTTAGGACATTTGGCCCCGGGGAGCTGTTTTTT; CDR3: CASSFRTFGPGELFF; V: TRBV11-2; size: once; J: TRBJ2-2; length: 15; D: .
DNA: TGTGCCAGCAGCGGGGAGTTCCACGAGCAGTACTTC; CDR3: CASSGEFHEQYF; V: TRBV7-9; size: .; J: TRBJ2-7; length: 12; D: .
DNA: TGTGCCAGCAGTGAGGGTGGAGGGTCGGACACCAGCAATCAGCCCCAGCATTTT; CDR3: CASSEGGGSDTSNQPQHF; V: TRBV6-1; size: .; J: TRBJ1-5; length: 18; D: .